This note documents a single T cell receptor beta chain sequence. This entry belongs to a study of shared clonotypes between healthy human individuals. The study separated CD4+ cells into CD45RA+ naive and CD45RA-negative memory subsets. Libraries were prepared by immunoSEQ multiplex PCR; TCRdb keeps only in-frame clonotypes and omits some of them. The repertoire has approximately 2.5 million clones, around nine tenths of them found once; the top ten carry around 0.14%. The germline CDR1 and CDR2 sequences are MNHEY and SMNVEV (reference sequence). The V end lost 5 bases, the J end lost 4 bases, and 5 bases lay between the germline ends. The CDR3 covers 12 residues.

The rearrangement links TRBV27 to TRBJ2-2; D unclear. Sequenced: naive CD4+ T cells sorted from blood. The subset was: CD45RA+ positively selected. This clonotype was sampled from a man younger than 35 in good health. The CDR3 sequence: CASSQSTGELFF. CDR3 DNA sequence: TGTGCCAGCAGTCAGAGCACCGGGGAGCTGTTTTTT.